A single sample gave rise to the 31 T cell receptor beta chains below, sequenced in a study of control samples from healthy donors and cancer patients. Some clones are missing from TCRdb's copy, which holds only in-frame ones; the method was immunoSEQ multiplex PCR. The sample shows some 130,000 clones, roughly 90% of them seen only once. The sequenced sample was blood. These receptors were obtained from a woman between 45 and 65 years old in good health.

The chain uses TRBV6-2 or TRBV6-3 and TRBJ1-1; no definite D call. CDR1 and CDR2 (germline): MNHEY, SVGEGT. The CDR3 is 14 residues long. Trimming stripped 6 bases from V and 5 bases from J, with 16 bases between. The chain's CDR3 is CASRYLIGGTEAFF. The CDR3 DNA sequence: TGTGCCAGCAGATACCTAATTGGTGGAACTGAAGCTTTCTTT.

The chain recombines TRBV5-3 with TRBJ1-2; no reliable D call. TRBV5-3 belongs to the ORF category, with a function that is uncertain. V lost 0 bases and J 3 bases, leaving 9 bases between the germline ends. This CDR3 is 14 amino acids long. As DNA, the CDR3 is TGTGCCAGAAGCTTGGAGGGAAGGGACTATGGCTACACCTTC. This encodes CARSLEGRDYGYTF.

This chain joins TRBV9 and TRBJ2-1; TRBD2 agrees at 13 bases. Germline trimming cut 0 bases from V and 8 bases from J; bases unmatched to any gene: 2. From germline, CDR1 is SGDLS and CDR2 YYNGEE. The CDR3 contains 15 residues. CDR3 nucleotides: TGTGCCAGCAGCGTAGGGACTAGCGGGGGCTATGAGCAGTTCTTC. Translation gives CASSVGTSGGYEQFF.

This chain links TRBV27 with TRBJ1-4; D is undetermined. Germline CDR1 and CDR2: MNHEY and SMNVEV (reference sequence). V lost 6 bases and J lost 8, with 19 bases in between. CDR3 length equals 15 residues. Here the CDR3 reads CASRGSPGFGEKLFF. The CDR3, as DNA: TGTGCCAGCAGAGGCTCGCCAGGTTTTGGCGAAAAACTGTTTTTT. The full variable domain, completed using reference TRBV27 and TRBJ1-4, is EAQVTQNPRYLITVTGKKLTVTCSQNMNHEYMSWYRQDPGLGLRQIYYSMNVEVTDKGDVPEGYKVSRKEKRNFPLILESPSPNQTSLYFCASRGSPGFGEKLFFGSGTQLSVL.

The chain carries TRBV5-4 and TRBJ2-7, with 7 bases matching TRBD1. Germline V gene data show CDR1 as SGHNT and CDR2 as YYREEE (reference sequence). CDR3 size: 13 residues. The J segment lost 6 bases and the V segment lost 4 bases, leaving 7 bases of the junction unmatched. The DNA of the CDR3 is TGTGCCAGCAGCCTGACAGGGAAAGGCGAGCAGTACTTC. Translating it yields CASSLTGKGEQYF.

The V and J genes are TRBV4-2 and TRBJ1-2; no clear D gene. V lost 0 bases and J lost 1, with 3 bases in between. Per germline, CDR1 LGHNA and CDR2 YNFKEQ. The CDR3 has 13 residues. The CDR3 DNA is TGTGCCAGCAGCCAAGACAATAACTATGGCTACACCTTC. This codes for CASSQDNNYGYTF.

The chain uses TRBV19 and TRBJ2-5; 7 bases are shared with TRBD2. Germline V lookup: CDR1 LNHDA, CDR2 SQIVND (reference sequence). CDR3 length: 15 residues. Trimming took 4 bases from V and 3 from J; bases not matched to a gene: 8. The CDR3 bases are TGTGCCAGTAGTAAAACTGCGGGAGTGAAAGAGACCCAGTACTTC. Translating gives CASSKTAGVKETQYF.

The chain carries TRBV4-2 and TRBJ1-1; TRBD1 matches 8 bases. The trim removed 1 base at V and 3 bases at J, leaving 4 bases unmatched. Germline values: CDR1 LGHNA, CDR2 YNFKEQ. This CDR3 has 15 residues. Written as DNA, the CDR3 is TGTGCCAGCAGCCAAGGTGACAGGGGCGACACTGAAGCTTTCTTT. Its translation is CASSQGDRGDTEAFF.

The chain couples TRBV25-1 to TRBJ1-4; no firm D call. V lost 3 bases and J lost 4, with 21 bases in between. CDR1 and CDR2 from the germline V gene are MGHDK and SYGVNS. The CDR3 runs 18 residues. The CDR3 nucleotides read TGTGCCAGCAGTGACGTATCCTTTTTGGCAGGCGGTAATGAAAAACTGTTTTTT. Its protein product is CASSDVSFLAGGNEKLFF.

V gene TRBV9 combines with J gene TRBJ1-6, with D maybe TRBD1 (5 bases). This CDR3 contains 12 residues. The germline CDR1 and CDR2 sequences are SGDLS and YYNGEE. Deletions cut 7 bases from V and 6 bases from J, with 8 bases between. The CDR3 bases are TGTGCCAGCCAGGGAGTTAATTCACCCCTCCACTTT. The encoded protein is CASQGVNSPLHF. Supplemented by reference TRBV9 and TRBJ1-6, the full variable domain reads DSGVTQTPKHLITATGQRVTLRCSPRSGDLSVYWYQQSLDQGLQFLIQYYNGEERAKGNILERFSAQQFPDLHSELNLSSLELGDSALYFCASQGVNSPLHFGNGTRLTVT.

The V call is TRBV27, the J call TRBJ2-3, with TRBD1 identical over 8 bases. Germline assignment: CDR1 MNHEY and CDR2 SMNVEV (reference sequence). This CDR3 is 13 amino acids long. Trimming took 6 bases from V and 10 from J; bases not matched to a gene: 9. This CDR3 is CASSFLDRGAQYF. In DNA, the CDR3 is TGTGCCAGCAGCTTTCTCGACAGGGGTGCGCAGTATTTT.

The gene calls are TRBV6-1 and TRBJ1-1; weak D call: TRBD1 (5 bases). The V gene's germline CDR1 is MNHNS and CDR2 SASEGT. CDR3 length: 14 residues. Trimming took 2 bases from V and 7 from J, leaving 14 bases between them. The CDR3 DNA reads as TGTGCCAGCAGTGAACTCGCAGGGAATGGTGAAGCTTTCTTT. Its protein product is CASSELAGNGEAFF.

CDR3 DNA: TGTGCCAGCAGCACCCCGGGGAGGGTGACTGAAGCTTTCTTT. Residues: CASSTPGRVTEAFF. The V and J genes are TRBV7-9 and TRBJ1-1; D not resolved. V lost 5 bases, J lost 5 bases, and 15 bases lay in between. The CDR3 loop spans 14 amino acids. Looked up from germline, CDR1 is SEHNR and CDR2 is FQNEAQ (reference sequence).

The chain recombines TRBV5-1 with TRBJ2-5, with 8 bases lining up with TRBD1. The CDR3 has 15 residues. Germline lookup yields CDR1 SGHRS and CDR2 YFSETQ. V lost 4 bases, J lost 2 bases, and 7 bases stayed unmatched. The CDR3 region has the DNA TGCGCCAGCAGCCCCGGACAGGGTGGGCAAGAGACCCAGTACTTC. It translates to CASSPGQGGQETQYF.

The chain has TRBV28 and TRBJ2-7; TRBD1 might be the D (6 bases). The CDR3 has 13 residues. Deletions cut 8 bases from V and 1 base from J, with 12 bases between. Germline V gene lookup returns CDR1 MDHEN and CDR2 SYDVKM. The DNA of the CDR3 is TGTGCCAGCCAGTCAGGGGTATCCTACGAGCAGTACTTC. Residues: CASQSGVSYEQYF.

This clone was counted a single time. The chain has TRBV7-2 and TRBJ2-7; TRBD1 aligns across 7 bases. This CDR3 is 15 amino acids long. V lost 3 bases to trimming and J lost 4 bases; unmatched junction nucleotides: 9. Germline V gene lookup returns CDR1 SGHTA and CDR2 FQGNSA. Written as DNA, the CDR3 is TGTGCCAGCAGCTTCTCCATGACAGGGCTATACGAGCAGTACTTC. It codes for CASSFSMTGLYEQYF.

This clone was found once. J is TRBJ1-5 and V is TRBV18, with 7 nucleotides matching TRBD1. Trimming took 6 bases from V and 2 from J; bases not matched to a gene: 7. This CDR3 is built from 15 residues. Germline V lookup: CDR1 KGHSH, CDR2 LQKENI. Here the CDR3 reads CASSRTGYGNQPQHF. The DNA of the CDR3 is TGTGCCAGCTCCAGGACAGGATATGGCAATCAGCCCCAGCATTTT.

The chain employs TRBV18 and TRBJ2-1; D unresolved. This CDR3 has 13 residues. The V and J ends lost 5 bases and 4 bases respectively, with 9 bases between them. In germline, CDR1 is KGHSH, CDR2 LQKENI. CDR3 in amino acids: CASSTGAYNEQFF. DNA for the CDR3: TGTGCCAGCTCAACGGGCGCGTACAATGAGCAGTTCTTC.

J is TRBJ2-1 and V is TRBV11-2, with D possibly being TRBD2 (5 bases). The CDR3 is 16 residues long. Deletions cut 5 bases from V and 6 bases from J, with 20 bases between. CDR1 and CDR2 from the germline V gene are SGHAT and FQNNGV. Written as DNA, the CDR3 is TGTGCCAGCAGCAACAACCGGGGAAGGATGGTCAATGAGCAGTTCTTC. Protein product: CASSNNRGRMVNEQFF.

The chain's CDR3 is CASRGGLAASYNEQFF. The CDR3 DNA sequence: TGTGCCAGCAGGGGGGGACTAGCGGCCTCCTACAATGAGCAGTTCTTC. The J gene is TRBJ2-1, the V gene TRBV2, with TRBD2 identical over 11 bases. V lost 6 bases and J lost 0; bases outside the gene matches: 4. This CDR3 region has 16 residues. Germline loops: CDR1 SNHLY, CDR2 FYNNEI.

The chain has TRBV20-1 and TRBJ1-2; D not resolved. The ends were cut back, 8 bases at V and 8 bases at J, with 9 bases in the middle. CDR1 and CDR2 from the germline V gene are DFQATT and SNEGSKA (reference sequence). The CDR3 loop spans 9 amino acids. The CDR3: CSIKDGYTF. CDR3 sequence (DNA): TGCAGTATTAAGGACGGCTACACCTTC.

The chain recombines TRBV5-8 with TRBJ1-5; a possible D gene is TRBD1 (6 bases). Looked up from germline, CDR1 is SGHTS and CDR2 is YDEGEE. The V and J ends lost 0 bases and 7 bases respectively, with 11 bases between them. The CDR3 extends over 14 amino acids. CDR3 nucleotides: TGTGCCAGCAGCTTGGTGGGGGCGCGGCAGCCCCAGCATTTT. Amino acid sequence: CASSLVGARQPQHF.

The gene calls are TRBV15 and TRBJ2-3, with D uncertain. The CDR3 runs to 13 residues. Germline assignment: CDR1 LNHNV and CDR2 YYDKDF (reference sequence). With 1 base removed from V and 6 bases from J, the gap between germline ends came to 8 bases. CDR3 sequence: CATSRVRWDTQYF. The DNA for the CDR3 is TGTGCCACCAGCAGAGTCCGATGGGATACGCAGTATTTT. Full variable domain (rest looked up from reference TRBV15 and TRBJ2-3): DAMVIQNPRYQVTQFGKPVTLSCSQTLNHNVMYWYQQKSSQAPKLLFHYYDKDFNNEADTPDNFQSRRPNTSFCFLDIRSPGLGDTAMYLCATSRVRWDTQYFGPGTRLTVL.

V usage is TRBV5-5 and J usage is TRBJ2-3; 7 bases are a match to TRBD1. CDR1 and CDR2 (germline): SGHKS, YYEKEE (reference sequence). The CDR3 consists of 15 residues. After removal of 4 bases from V and 4 bases from J, the junction contained 9 bases not matched to a gene. Here the CDR3 DNA reads TGTGCCAGCAGCGTGACAGGGACCGGCCCAGATACGCAGTATTTT. This codes for CASSVTGTGPDTQYF. Using reference TRBV5-5 and TRBJ2-3 for the parts outside the CDR3, the full variable domain is DAGVTQSPTHLIKTRGQQVTLRCSPISGHKSVSWYQQVLGQGPQFIFQYYEKEERGRGNFPDRFSARQFPNYSSELNVNALLLGDSALYLCASSVTGTGPDTQYFGPGTRLTVL.

V gene TRBV19 combines with J gene TRBJ1-4; tentative D call: TRBD1 (5 bases). The CDR3 extends over 15 amino acids. Germline V gene lookup returns CDR1 LNHDA and CDR2 SQIVND (reference sequence). The V end was cut by 3 bases, the J end by 8 bases, with 16 bases between. In DNA form, the CDR3 reads TGTGCCAGTAGTATGGGGACCAGGCGCGGGGAAAAACTGTTTTTT. It translates to CASSMGTRRGEKLFF.

A single count supports this clone. The chain joins TRBV4-2 to TRBJ2-2; 11 bases fit TRBD2. V shed 6 bases, J shed 1 base, and the junction held 4 bases outside the gene matches. The germline CDR1 and CDR2 sequences are LGHNA and YNFKEQ. This CDR3 spans 16 amino acids. CDR3 nucleotide sequence: TGTGCCAGCAGGAGCGGGACTAGCGGGAACACCGGGGAGCTGTTTTTT. Translation: CASRSGTSGNTGELFF.

The CDR3 is CASSLVQDSYNEQFF. In DNA form, the CDR3 reads TGTGCCAGCAGCTTAGTTCAGGACAGTTACAATGAGCAGTTCTTC. The V and J genes are TRBV7-9 and TRBJ2-1; tentative D call: TRBD1 (6 bases). The ends were cut back, 1 base at V and 4 bases at J, with 11 bases in the middle. The CDR3 is made up of 15 amino acids. Germline V gives CDR1 SEHNR, CDR2 FQNEAQ (reference sequence). The whole variable domain, filled in from reference TRBV7-9 and TRBJ2-1, reads DTGVSQNPRHKITKRGQNVTFRCDPISEHNRLYWYRQTLGQGPEFLTYFQNEAQLEKSRLLSDRFSAERPKGSFSTLEIQRTEQGDSAMYLCASSLVQDSYNEQFFGPGTRLTVL.

The chain has TRBV7-2 and TRBJ2-5; D is undetermined. The CDR3 loop spans 14 amino acids. Germline CDR1 reads SGHTA; CDR2 reads FQGNSA. The V gene lost 2 bases and the J gene lost 3 bases, with 10 bases spanning the gap. The CDR3 spells CASSLMANKETQYF. Here the CDR3 DNA reads TGTGCCAGCAGCTTAATGGCCAATAAAGAGACCCAGTACTTC.

The genes are TRBV4-1 and TRBJ2-7, with 7 bases identical to TRBD2. V lost 2 bases, J lost 7 bases, and 11 bases stayed unmatched. This CDR3 is 15 amino acids long. In germline, CDR1 is MGHRA, CDR2 YSYEKL. CDR3: CASSQRVSGPLEQYF. For the CDR3, the DNA is TGCGCCAGCAGCCAAAGGGTTAGCGGGCCTCTGGAGCAGTACTTC.

This clone was seen a single time. The CDR3 region has the DNA TGTGCCAGCAGTTCATTACAGGGGTCCGATACGCAGTATTTT. Translation gives CASSSLQGSDTQYF. This chain connects TRBV27 to TRBJ2-3; 7 bases match TRBD1. Germline values: CDR1 MNHEY, CDR2 SMNVEV (reference sequence). Germline trimming cut 4 bases from V and 6 bases from J; bases unmatched to any gene: 7. The CDR3 sequence is 14 residues long.

The rearrangement uses TRBV5-4 and TRBJ2-2, with a possible D match to TRBD1 (6 bases). V lost 0 bases, J lost 6 bases, and 9 bases lay in between. Germline CDR1 reads SGHNT; CDR2 reads YYREEE (reference sequence). The CDR3 loop spans 14 amino acids. Written as DNA, the CDR3 is TGTGCCAGCAGCTTGGACGCAGGGGCCGGGGAGCTGTTTTTT. It translates to CASSLDAGAGELFF.